This entry lists 18 T cell receptor beta chains sequenced from one sample in a study of cytomegalovirus exposure and HLA in healthy donors. Some clones are missing from TCRdb's copy, which holds only in-frame ones; the method was immunoSEQ multiplex PCR. The sample contains some 150,000 clones, around 88% of which appear only once. The sequenced sample was PBMCs. Source of these receptors: a man aged 18 to 35 in good health and CMV-seropositive.

The chain employs TRBV20-1 and TRBJ2-1, with D unresolved. CDR1 is DFQATT and CDR2 is SNEGSKA in the germline V gene (reference sequence). The CDR3 covers 11 residues. CDR3 coding DNA: TGCAGCTCCGGAGTCTACAATGAGCAGTTCTTC. It translates to CSSGVYNEQFF.

CDR3 loop: CASSYETGNTGELFF. The CDR3 DNA is TGTGCCAGCAGTTACGAGACAGGGAACACCGGGGAGCTGTTTTTT. The genes are TRBV6-6 and TRBJ2-2, with D perhaps matching TRBD1 (6 bases). CDR1 and CDR2 (germline): MNHNY, SVGAGI (reference sequence). V dropped 2 bases and J dropped 1 base, with 8 bases sitting between them. CDR3 length: 15 residues.

The rearrangement uses TRBV9 and TRBJ2-5, with D perhaps TRBD1 (5 bases). Trimming cost V 1 base and J 3 bases, with 10 bases left between them. The CDR3 spans 14 residues. Germline V lookup: CDR1 SGDLS, CDR2 YYNGEE. Written as DNA, the CDR3 is TGTGCCAGCAGCGTATTCGACAGTGAAGAGACCCAGTACTTC. Translated: CASSVFDSEETQYF.

The V and J genes are TRBV19 and TRBJ1-5; TRBD1 matches 10 bases. With 6 bases clipped from V and 4 bases from J, the junction kept 9 bases outside the gene matches. This CDR3 is 16 amino acids long. Germline V gene lookup returns CDR1 LNHDA and CDR2 SQIVND (reference sequence). The CDR3 protein is CASRRAGTGENQPQHF. For the CDR3, the DNA is TGTGCCAGTAGAAGAGCCGGGACAGGGGAGAATCAGCCCCAGCATTTT. The whole variable domain, filled in from reference TRBV19 and TRBJ1-5, reads DGGITQSPKYLFRKEGQNVTLSCEQNLNHDAMYWYRQDPGQGLRLIYYSQIVNDFQKGDIAEGYSVSREKKESFPLTVTSAQKNPTAFYLCASRRAGTGENQPQHFGDGTRLSIL.

The chain couples TRBV6-5 to TRBJ2-7; TRBD2 matches at 11 bases. Germline trimming cut 6 bases from V and 7 bases from J; bases unmatched to any gene: 8. Per germline, CDR1 MNHEY and CDR2 SVGAGI. There are 14 residues in the CDR3. In DNA form, the CDR3 reads TGTGCCAGCAGGGTTAGCGGGGGGGCCCGGGAGCAGTACTTC. Residues: CASRVSGGAREQYF.

This chain connects TRBV10-3 to TRBJ2-7; 10 positions match TRBD1. CDR1 is ENHRY and CDR2 is SYGVKD in the germline V gene. There are 15 residues in the CDR3. Trimming took 0 bases from V and 5 from J; bases not matched to a gene: 4. The CDR3 is CAISESGQGDNEQYF. In nucleotides, the CDR3 is TGTGCCATCAGTGAGTCTGGACAGGGGGACAACGAGCAGTACTTC.

In DNA, the CDR3 is TGCGCCAGCATAGGCCCCAAGTCCCTAGCGGAACCCACCTTATACTTC. This translates into CASIGPKSLAEPTLYF. The V gene is TRBV5-1, the J gene TRBJ2-7, with 7 positions matching TRBD2. Unmatched junction bases numbered 25, after V lost 6 bases and J lost 13 bases. The V gene's germline CDR1 is SGHRS and CDR2 YFSETQ. CDR3 length: 16 amino acids.

This clone turned up a few times. The chain has TRBV5-1 and TRBJ2-7; no definite D call. The CDR3 sequence is 13 residues long. Trimming removed 3 bases from V and 0 bases from J, with 7 bases in between. Germline V gene lookup returns CDR1 SGHRS and CDR2 YFSETQ. Here the CDR3 DNA reads TGCGCCAGCAGCTACGGTACCTCCTACGAGCAGTACTTC. This encodes CASSYGTSYEQYF.

This clone was seen a few times. The J gene is TRBJ2-1, the V gene TRBV7-3, with 9 bases aligning to TRBD2. Germline CDR1 is SGHTA and CDR2 is FQGTGA. V lost 4 bases to trimming and J lost 8 bases; unmatched junction nucleotides: 6. This CDR3 spans 14 amino acids. CDR3 bases: TGTGCCAGCAGCTGGGGTAGCGGGAGCGATGAGCAGTTCTTC. It encodes CASSWGSGSDEQFF.

V and J are TRBV5-1 and TRBJ1-4; the D gene is possibly TRBD1 (5 bases). The CDR3 consists of 15 residues. Trimming shortened V by 4 bases and J by 3 bases, and 13 bases separated the two germline ends. Looked up from germline, CDR1 is SGHRS and CDR2 is YFSETQ. The CDR3 sequence: CASSPGGTANEKLFF. The CDR3 DNA is TGCGCCAGCAGCCCGGGGGGGACCGCTAATGAAAAACTGTTTTTT.

V and J are TRBV6-1 and TRBJ1-2; D is unresolved. V was clipped by 0 bases and J by 7 bases, with 12 bases between them. This CDR3 has 14 amino acids. CDR1 is MNHNS and CDR2 is SASEGT in the germline V gene. CDR3 bases: TGTGCCAGCAGTGAAGCTGAGGGATACCGTGGCTACACCTTC. The encoded protein is CASSEAEGYRGYTF.

J is TRBJ2-7 and V is TRBV19; D is unresolved. The CDR3 runs to 13 residues. Germline CDR1 and CDR2: LNHDA and SQIVND (reference sequence). V was clipped by 5 bases and J by 7 bases, with 15 bases between them. The CDR3 sequence is CASSLSPSREQYF. The CDR3 DNA reads as TGTGCCAGTAGTCTTAGTCCCTCGAGGGAGCAGTACTTC.

The genes are TRBV27 and TRBJ2-2, with a weak D call TRBD1 (5 bases). V dropped 5 bases and J dropped 1 base, with 11 bases sitting between them. The germline V gene has CDR1 MNHEY and CDR2 SMNVEV (reference sequence). CDR3 length: 15 residues. CDR3 residues: CASSPGNWNTGELFF. CDR3 in DNA: TGTGCCAGCAGTCCAGGGAACTGGAACACCGGGGAGCTGTTTTTT.

J is TRBJ1-6 and V is TRBV6-5; perhaps TRBD1 as D (5 bases). CDR3 length equals 16 residues. Germline V gives CDR1 MNHEY, CDR2 SVGAGI. V dropped 0 bases and J dropped 2 bases, with 8 bases sitting between them. The CDR3 DNA sequence: TGTGCCAGCAGTTACTCTACAGGAGCCTATAATTCACCCCTCCACTTT. The encoded protein is CASSYSTGAYNSPLHF.

The rearrangement links TRBV30 to TRBJ2-2; D possibly corresponds to TRBD2 (6 bases). The CDR3 is 14 amino acids. The germline V and J ends were trimmed by 0 bases and 4 bases, with 9 bases remaining between them. Germline V gives CDR1 GTSNPN, CDR2 SVGIG (reference sequence). CDR3 protein: CAWSVGLTTGELFF. The CDR3 coding sequence is TGTGCCTGGAGTGTCGGACTAACCACCGGGGAGCTGTTTTTT.

This rearrangement joins TRBV6-1 to TRBJ2-7; 7 nucleotides match TRBD2. The length of the CDR3 is 14 residues. Germline V gene lookup returns CDR1 MNHNS and CDR2 SASEGT. With 5 bases clipped from V and 5 bases from J, the junction kept 9 bases outside the gene matches. This chain's CDR3 is CASSPRERIHEQYF. The DNA for the CDR3 is TGTGCCAGCAGTCCGCGGGAGAGGATCCACGAGCAGTACTTC.

The chain joins TRBV27 to TRBJ1-6, with a weak D call TRBD1 (5 bases). The CDR3 contains 15 residues. V lost 7 bases and J lost 13, with 23 bases in between. In germline, CDR1 is MNHEY, CDR2 SMNVEV (reference sequence). The CDR3 spells CASTLEPTGGGPLHF. Written as DNA, the CDR3 is TGTGCCAGCACTCTGGAGCCCACAGGCGGGGGTCCCCTCCACTTT.

V is TRBV7-2 and J is TRBJ2-3; 8 bases agree with TRBD2. CDR1 SGHTA and CDR2 FQGNSA come from the germline V gene. Trimming removed 2 bases from V and 1 base from J; junction bases left unmatched: 2. This CDR3 comprises 15 residues. CDR3 sequence: CASSLPTSGTDTQYF. The CDR3 DNA is TGTGCCAGCAGCTTACCGACTAGCGGCACAGATACGCAGTATTTT.